These T cell receptor beta chains were read from a single sample in a study of early stage breast cancer tumors. Sequenced by immunoSEQ multiplex PCR; TCRdb stores in-frame clones only, minus some. This sample has 9,700 or so clones, with about four fifths found just once. Sequencing was carried out using normal breast tissue next to the tumor. These receptors originate from a person aged 40-50 years with breast cancer. The CDR3 runs from the conserved cysteine through the conserved F or W. The D gene is left open where the match is weak. A row's size may be missing; if present it is once, few, many or a size class.

>NA|NA|16|TRBV10-3|TRBJ2-2
CAISDPDGRPPGELFF
TGTGCCATCAGTGACCCTGACGGGCGCCCTCCCGGGGAGCTGTTTTTT
>NA|NA|13|TRBV30|TRBJ1-2
CAWSGGHYYGYTF
TGTGCCTGGAGTGGGGGACACTACTATGGCTACACCTTC
>NA|TRBD2|13|TRBV2|TRBJ2-3
CASSREAHDTQYF
TGTGCCAGCTCGCGGGAGGCCCATGATACGCAGTATTTT
>few|TRBD1|18|TRBV15|TRBJ1-2
CATSRDQPGQGGNYGYTF
TGTGCCACCAGCAGAGATCAACCCGGACAGGGGGGTAACTATGGCTACACCTTC
>once|NA|15|TRBV12-5|TRBJ2-3
CASGSPDSFTDTQYF
TGTGCTAGTGGTTCCCCGGACAGCTTCACAGATACGCAGTATTTT
>NA|NA|15|TRBV10-3|TRBJ2-7
CAISESGGTFYEQYF
TGTGCCATCAGTGAGTCGGGAGGCACCTTCTACGAGCAGTACTTC
>NA|NA|18|TRBV21-1|TRBJ2-1
CASSLFLTGLRRADEQFF
TGTGCCAGCAGCCTATTTTTGACAGGTCTCCGGCGTGCGGATGAGCAGTTCTTC
>few|NA|15|TRBV7-6|TRBJ2-1
CASSLGVGRDNEQFF
TGTGCCAGCAGCTTAGGGGTTGGGCGGGACAATGAGCAGTTCTTC
>few|NA|13|TRBV30|TRBJ1-1
CAWVLGGNTEAFF
TGTGCCTGGGTGCTGGGGGGGAATACTGAAGCTTTCTTT
>NA|TRBD2|17|TRBV13|TRBJ2-7
CASSSTGGAGITYEQYF
TGTGCCAGCAGCTCGACGGGGGGGGCGGGAATCACCTACGAGCAGTACTTC
>NA|NA|12|TRBV6-5|TRBJ2-3
CASSRGTDTQYF
TGTGCCAGCAGCCGAGGCACAGATACGCAGTATTTT
>NA|TRBD1|17|TRBV2|TRBJ2-5
CASSIVFGTGRSETQYF
TGTGCCAGCAGTATCGTCTTCGGGACAGGGAGGTCTGAGACCCAGTACTTC
>NA|TRBD2|14|TRBV6-5|TRBJ2-1
CASSYSTSVDEQFF
TGTGCCAGCAGTTACTCTACTAGCGTGGATGAGCAGTTCTTC
>NA|TRBD2|15|TRBV19|TRBJ2-5
CASSILAGGQETQYF
TGTGCCAGTAGTATACTAGCGGGAGGGCAAGAGACCCAGTACTTC
>few|NA|14|TRBV7-9|TRBJ1-2
CASSPTAQGRGYTF
TGTGCCAGCAGCCCCACGGCTCAGGGACGGGGCTACACCTTC
>NA|NA|15|TRBV19|TRBJ2-3
CASSEAVSRIDTQYF
TGTGCCAGTAGTGAGGCTGTGAGCAGGATAGATACGCAGTATTTT
>NA|TRBD2|19|TRBV4-1|TRBJ2-5
CASSQDGTSGSFGLETQYF
TGCGCCAGCAGCCAAGACGGGACTAGCGGGAGTTTTGGCCTCGAGACCCAGTACTTC
>NA|NA|12|TRBV13|TRBJ1-2
CASTGGDYGYTF
TGTGCCAGCACCGGAGGGGACTATGGCTACACCTTC
>NA|NA|13|TRBV7-9|TRBJ2-3
CASSLLPKDTQYF
TGTGCCAGCAGCTTATTACCGAAAGATACGCAGTATTTT
>NA|NA|17|TRBV14|TRBJ2-5
CASSPRKSSAYQETQYF
TGTGCCAGCAGCCCTCGCAAGTCTAGCGCGTACCAAGAGACCCAGTACTTC
>medium-sized|NA|19|TRBV7-9|TRBJ2-1
CASSFRVNSGLAPSNEQFF
TGTGCCAGCAGCTTTCGGGTCAACAGCGGGCTAGCCCCAAGCAATGAGCAGTTCTTC
>NA|TRBD1|14|TRBV23-1|TRBJ1-2
CASRRGGQGSGYTF
TGCGCCAGCAGACGAGGGGGACAGGGGTCTGGCTACACCTTC
>NA|NA|14|TRBV2|TRBJ2-7
CASSDGRAHYEQYF
TGTGCCAGCAGTGACGGGCGGGCTCACTACGAGCAGTACTTC
>NA|NA|14|TRBV19|TRBJ1-3
CASSRGVFGNTIYF
TGTGCCAGTAGTAGGGGGGTCTTTGGAAACACCATATATTTT
>NA|NA|15|TRBV15|TRBJ2-2
CATSRGDSSTGELFF
TGTGCCACCAGCAGGGGAGACAGTAGCACCGGGGAGCTGTTTTTT
>NA|NA|15|TRBV21-1|TRBJ1-3
CASSPAGTAGNTIYF
TGTGCCAGCAGCCCCGCGGGGACTGCTGGAAACACCATATATTTT
>NA|NA|15|TRBV27|TRBJ2-7
CASSLWGMSSYEQYF
TGTGCCAGCAGTTTGTGGGGGATGAGCTCCTACGAGCAGTACTTC
>NA|NA|15|TRBV5-4|TRBJ2-5
CASSFPGVDQETQYF
TGTGCCAGCAGCTTTCCAGGAGTGGATCAAGAGACCCAGTACTTC
>once|NA|15|TRBV7-9|TRBJ2-5
CASSSYRDLEETQYF
TGTGCCAGCAGCTCTTACCGGGACTTAGAAGAGACCCAGTACTTC
>NA|TRBD2|20|TRBV28|TRBJ2-3
CASTYPGTSGRRESTDTQYF
TGTGCCAGCACCTACCCTGGGACTAGCGGGAGAAGGGAGAGCACAGATACGCAGTATTTT
>NA|NA|13|TRBV19|TRBJ2-7
CASSAGAGYEQYF
TGTGCCAGTAGTGCCGGAGCAGGCTACGAGCAGTACTTC
>NA|TRBD1|17|TRBV5-1|TRBJ1-5
CASSLRTGQGYGKPQHF
TGCGCCAGCAGCTTGCGTACTGGACAGGGGTATGGAAAGCCCCAGCATTTT
>NA|TRBD1|20|TRBV12-5|TRBJ2-6
CASGLVGRGQGKAGANVLTF
TGTGCTAGTGGTTTGGTAGGGCGGGGACAGGGAAAGGCTGGGGCCAACGTCCTGACTTTC
>NA|NA|13|TRBV10-2|TRBJ1-1
CASRGLWNTEAFF
TGCGCCAGCCGCGGCCTTTGGAACACTGAAGCTTTCTTT
>NA|TRBD2|17|TRBV11-3|TRBJ2-1
CASSLGGLREISDEQFF
TGTGCCAGCAGCTTAGGGGGTTTGCGGGAGATATCAGATGAGCAGTTCTTC
>NA|NA|17|TRBV11-3|TRBJ1-1
CASSLDFRALGNTEAFF
TGTGCCAGCAGCTTAGATTTTAGGGCGCTGGGAAACACTGAAGCTTTCTTT
>NA|NA|14|TRBV7-6|TRBJ2-1
CASSLGTTYNEQFF
TGTGCCAGCAGCTTAGGGACCACTTACAATGAGCAGTTCTTC
>few|TRBD1|15|TRBV27|TRBJ2-7
CASSKRGPGGYEQYF
TGTGCCAGCTCGAAGAGGGGTCCAGGGGGCTACGAGCAGTACTTC
>NA|NA|15|TRBV19|TRBJ2-7
CASSPAAGGSYEQYF
TGTGCCAGTAGTCCCGCTGCTGGGGGGTCCTACGAGCAGTACTTC
>NA|TRBD2|18|TRBV28|TRBJ2-1
CASSRFVVSGRAYNEQFF
TGTGCCAGCAGCCGTTTCGTCGTTAGCGGGAGGGCCTACAATGAGCAGTTCTTC
>NA|NA|12|TRBV29-1|TRBJ1-2
CSVDNPIPGYTF
TGCAGCGTTGATAATCCCATTCCTGGCTACACCTTC
>NA|NA|19|TRBV10-1|TRBJ2-6
CASSEGARCPPPGANVLTF
TGCGCCAGCAGTGAGGGGGCGCGGTGCCCCCCCCCTGGGGCCAACGTCCTGACTTTC
>NA|NA|15|TRBV5-1|TRBJ2-3
CASSLLQISTDTQYF
TGCGCCAGCAGCTTGTTACAGATTAGCACAGATACGCAGTATTTT
>once|NA|12|TRBV18|TRBJ2-5
CASSRDQETQYF
TGTGCCAGCTCCCGCGACCAAGAGACCCAGTACTTC